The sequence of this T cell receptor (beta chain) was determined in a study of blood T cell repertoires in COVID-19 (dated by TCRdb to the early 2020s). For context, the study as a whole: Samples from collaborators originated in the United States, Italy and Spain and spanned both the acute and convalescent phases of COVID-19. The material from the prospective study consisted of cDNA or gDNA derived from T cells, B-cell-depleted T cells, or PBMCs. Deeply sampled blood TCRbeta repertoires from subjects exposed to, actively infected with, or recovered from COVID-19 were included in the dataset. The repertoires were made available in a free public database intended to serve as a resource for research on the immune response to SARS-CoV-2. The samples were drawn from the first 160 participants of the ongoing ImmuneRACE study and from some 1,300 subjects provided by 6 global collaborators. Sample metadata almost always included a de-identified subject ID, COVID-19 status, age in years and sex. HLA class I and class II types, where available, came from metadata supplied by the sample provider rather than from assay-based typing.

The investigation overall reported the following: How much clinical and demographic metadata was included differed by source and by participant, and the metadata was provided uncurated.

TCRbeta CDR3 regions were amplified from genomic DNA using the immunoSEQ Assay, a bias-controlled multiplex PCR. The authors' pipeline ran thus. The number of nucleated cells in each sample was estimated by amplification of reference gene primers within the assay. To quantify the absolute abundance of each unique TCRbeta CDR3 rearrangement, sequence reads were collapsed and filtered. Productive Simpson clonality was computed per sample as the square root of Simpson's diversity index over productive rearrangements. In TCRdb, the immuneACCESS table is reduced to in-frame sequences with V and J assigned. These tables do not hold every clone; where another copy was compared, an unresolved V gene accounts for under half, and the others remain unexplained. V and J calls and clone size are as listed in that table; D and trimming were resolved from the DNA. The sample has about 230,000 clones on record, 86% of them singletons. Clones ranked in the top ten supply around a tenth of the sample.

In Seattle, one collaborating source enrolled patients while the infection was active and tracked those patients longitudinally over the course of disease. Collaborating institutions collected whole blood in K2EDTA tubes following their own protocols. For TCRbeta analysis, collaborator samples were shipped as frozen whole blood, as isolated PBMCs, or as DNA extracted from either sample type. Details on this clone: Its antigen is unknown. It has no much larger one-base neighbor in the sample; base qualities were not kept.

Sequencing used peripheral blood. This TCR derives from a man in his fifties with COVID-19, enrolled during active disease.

The DNA is TGTGCCATCAGTGACGGCGGGGGGGCCCGAGAGACCCAGTACTTC. This codes for CAISDGGGARETQYF. The V and J genes are TRBV10-3 and TRBJ2-5, and TRBD2 aligns with 9 junction nucleotides. The CDR3 has 15 amino acids, counting the end cysteine and phenylalanine. This entry keeps only the CDR3 DNA: 45 bases, framed from base 1. Sequences ENHRY (CDR1) and SYGVKD (CDR2) are obtained from the germline V gene. The junction shows trimming of 3 bases on V and 4 bases on J, and the gene matches do not reach 6 bases of it.